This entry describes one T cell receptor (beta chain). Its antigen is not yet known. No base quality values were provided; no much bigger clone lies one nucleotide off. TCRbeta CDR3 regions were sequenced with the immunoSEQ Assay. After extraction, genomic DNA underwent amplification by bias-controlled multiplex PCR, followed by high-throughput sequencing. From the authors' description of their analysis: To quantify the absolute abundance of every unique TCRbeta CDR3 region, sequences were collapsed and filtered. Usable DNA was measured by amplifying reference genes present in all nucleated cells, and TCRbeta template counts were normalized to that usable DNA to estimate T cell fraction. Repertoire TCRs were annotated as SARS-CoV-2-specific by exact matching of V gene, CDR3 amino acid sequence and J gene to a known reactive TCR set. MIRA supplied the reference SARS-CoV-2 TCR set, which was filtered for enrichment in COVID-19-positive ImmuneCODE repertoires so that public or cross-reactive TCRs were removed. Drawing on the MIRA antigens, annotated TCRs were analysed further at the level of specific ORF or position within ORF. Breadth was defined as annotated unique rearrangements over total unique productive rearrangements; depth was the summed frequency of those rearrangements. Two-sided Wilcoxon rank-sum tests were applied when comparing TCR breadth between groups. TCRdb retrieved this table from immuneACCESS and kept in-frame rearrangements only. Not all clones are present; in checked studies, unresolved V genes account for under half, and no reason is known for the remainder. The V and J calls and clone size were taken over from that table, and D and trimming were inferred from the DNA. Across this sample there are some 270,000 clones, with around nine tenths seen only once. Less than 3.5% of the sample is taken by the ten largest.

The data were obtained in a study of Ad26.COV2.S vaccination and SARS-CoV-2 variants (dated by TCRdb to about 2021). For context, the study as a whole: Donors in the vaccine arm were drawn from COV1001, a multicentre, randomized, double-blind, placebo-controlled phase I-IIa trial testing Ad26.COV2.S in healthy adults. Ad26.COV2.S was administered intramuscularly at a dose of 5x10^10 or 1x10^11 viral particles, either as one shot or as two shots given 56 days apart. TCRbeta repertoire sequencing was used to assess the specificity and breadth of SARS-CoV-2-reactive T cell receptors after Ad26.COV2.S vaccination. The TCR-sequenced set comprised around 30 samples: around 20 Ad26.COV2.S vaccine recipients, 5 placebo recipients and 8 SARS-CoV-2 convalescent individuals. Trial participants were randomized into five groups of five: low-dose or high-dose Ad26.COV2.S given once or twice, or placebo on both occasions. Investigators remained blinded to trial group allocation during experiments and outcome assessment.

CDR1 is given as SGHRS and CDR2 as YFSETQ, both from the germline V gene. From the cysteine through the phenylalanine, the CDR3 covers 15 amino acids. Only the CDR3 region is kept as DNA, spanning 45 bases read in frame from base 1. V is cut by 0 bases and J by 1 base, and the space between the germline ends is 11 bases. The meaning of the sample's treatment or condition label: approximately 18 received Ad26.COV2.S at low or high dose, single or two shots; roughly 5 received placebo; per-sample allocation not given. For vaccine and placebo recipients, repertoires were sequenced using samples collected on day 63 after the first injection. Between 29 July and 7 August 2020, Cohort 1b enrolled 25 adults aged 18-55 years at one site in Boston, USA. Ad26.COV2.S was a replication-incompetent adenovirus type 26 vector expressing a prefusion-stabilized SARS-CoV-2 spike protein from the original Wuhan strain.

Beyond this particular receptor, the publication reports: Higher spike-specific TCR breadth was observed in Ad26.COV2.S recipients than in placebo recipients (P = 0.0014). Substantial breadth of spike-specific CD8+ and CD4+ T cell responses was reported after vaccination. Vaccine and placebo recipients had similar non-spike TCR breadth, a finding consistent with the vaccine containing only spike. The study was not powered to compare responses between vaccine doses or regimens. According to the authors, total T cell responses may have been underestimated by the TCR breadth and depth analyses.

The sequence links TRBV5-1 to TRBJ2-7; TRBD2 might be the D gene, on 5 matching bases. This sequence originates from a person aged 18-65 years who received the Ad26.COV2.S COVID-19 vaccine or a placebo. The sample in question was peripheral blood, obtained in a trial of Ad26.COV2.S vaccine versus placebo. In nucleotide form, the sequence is TGCGCCAGCAGCTTGGGGGTCCCGGGGTCCTACGAGCAGTACTTC. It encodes CASSLGVPGSYEQYF.